This T cell receptor (beta chain) appears in the sequencing data of a study of beta chain features in type 1 diabetes. The entirety of the isolated RNA underwent reverse transcription, so expressed TCRB transcripts were sequenced. The repertoire was sequenced with immunoSEQ multiplex PCR; TCRdb's copy has only in-frame clones and lacks some. This table holds a few hundred thousand clones, roughly 24% found once. Points on this clone: No antigen is known for it.

Findings and limits, study-wide: Among patients with Type 1 diabetes, TCRB CDR3s were moderately but significantly shorter in every one of the four CD4+ subsets.

The CDR3 runs to 14 residues. The V end was cut by 4 bases, the J end by 2 bases, with 9 bases between. From germline, CDR1 is SGHRS and CDR2 YFSETQ. Material: naive CD4+ T cells from blood. This receptor was obtained from a woman between 25 and 40 years old with type 1 diabetes. This sequence joins TRBV5-1 and TRBJ2-2, with a possible D match to TRBD1 (5 bases). In DNA form, the CDR3 reads TGCGCCAGCAGCCAGACAGCAAACACCGGGGAGCTGTTTTTT. Translation gives CASSQTANTGELFF.